The 24 T cell receptor beta chains below were found in one sample sequenced in a study of radiation and T cells in renal cell carcinoma. Documented time point: baseline pretreatment blood. The treatment: 15 Gy SBRT to primary tumor, nephrectomy 4 weeks later. Only in-frame clones appear in the TCRdb table, and some are missing; sequencing was by immunoSEQ multiplex PCR. The sample holds about 160,000 clones; approximately 90% are singletons and the top ten take 4.1%. The sample was blood, taken from a patient whose treatment included radiotherapy and nephrectomy. The receptors originated from a woman aged 70-85 years with renal cell carcinoma.

V usage is TRBV7-2 and J usage is TRBJ1-3, with D perhaps matching TRBD1 (5 bases). The V and J ends lost 3 bases and 0 bases respectively, with 12 bases between them. The germline V gene has CDR1 SGHTA and CDR2 FQGNSA. There are 16 residues in the CDR3. The CDR3 reads CASSFAGTTSGNTIYF. CDR3 nucleotides: TGTGCCAGCAGCTTCGCAGGGACCACCTCTGGAAACACCATATATTTT.

This rearrangement joins TRBV6-6 to TRBJ2-5; 9 nucleotides align to TRBD1. Germline values: CDR1 MNHNY, CDR2 SVGAGI (reference sequence). J was trimmed by 4 bases and V by 6 bases; bases with no gene match: 9. CDR3 length equals 15 residues. The CDR3 here is CASSPGTGSAETQYF. The CDR3 nucleotides are TGTGCCAGCAGCCCCGGGACAGGGAGTGCAGAGACCCAGTACTTC.

The chain uses TRBV5-5 and TRBJ2-7; TRBD1 matches 8 bases. The CDR3 loop spans 15 amino acids. V gave up 0 bases and J gave up 4 bases; unmatched junction bases: 6. Looked up from germline, CDR1 is SGHKS and CDR2 is YYEKEE (reference sequence). The DNA of the CDR3 is TGTGCCAGCAGCTTGGATACAGGGGGAGCGTACGAGCAGTACTTC. Encoded protein: CASSLDTGGAYEQYF. The whole variable domain, filled in from reference TRBV5-5 and TRBJ2-7, reads DAGVTQSPTHLIKTRGQQVTLRCSPISGHKSVSWYQQVLGQGPQFIFQYYEKEERGRGNFPDRFSARQFPNYSSELNVNALLLGDSALYLCASSLDTGGAYEQYFGPGTRLTVT.

The rearrangement joins TRBV9 to TRBJ1-4, with D unresolved. Trimming left V 0 bases short and J 7 bases short, with 13 bases between. Per germline, CDR1 SGDLS and CDR2 YYNGEE. This CDR3 spans 15 amino acids. The CDR3 region is CASSVGISGIEKLFF. CDR3 DNA: TGTGCCAGCAGCGTAGGGATAAGCGGGATTGAAAAACTGTTTTTT.

V usage is TRBV21-1 and J usage is TRBJ1-4. TRBV21-1 is reported as a pseudogene. CDR3 length: 16 amino acids. CDR3 in DNA: TGTGCCAGCAGCTCTCTCCCGGGGAGGGGTGGAGGAAAACTGTTTTTT. It is translated as CASSSLPGRGGGKLFF.

This chain connects TRBV6-1 to TRBJ2-7, with D maybe TRBD1 (5 bases). The V end lost 0 bases, the J end lost 0 bases, and 6 bases lay between the germline ends. CDR1 is MNHNS, CDR2 SASEGT, per germline. The CDR3 has 14 residues. As DNA, the CDR3 is TGTGCCAGCAGTGAAGCTGACAGCTCCTACGAGCAGTACTTC. Encoded protein: CASSEADSSYEQYF.

V gene TRBV21-1 combines with J gene TRBJ2-5; the table's D call, TRBD1, was not checked against the DNA. TRBV21-1 is deemed a pseudogene. The CDR3 spans 13 residues. This chain's CDR3 is CASSHPYQETQYF. The CDR3 DNA follows: TGTGCCAGCAGCCATCCATACCAAGAGACCCAGTACTTC.

This chain uses TRBV2 with TRBJ2-7; no clear D. CDR1 and CDR2 (germline): SNHLY, FYNNEI. V was shortened by 5 bases and J by 6 bases, with 17 bases between the two germline ends. The length of the CDR3 is 14 residues. CDR3 region: CASSRVRTAGEQYF. CDR3 nucleotide sequence: TGTGCCAGCAGTAGAGTCCGGACGGCAGGCGAGCAGTACTTC.

The genes are TRBV4-3 and TRBJ2-1; D perhaps matches TRBD2 (6 bases). Germline CDR1 reads LGHNA; CDR2 reads YSLEER. CDR3 length: 16 amino acids. The V end lost 2 bases, the J end lost 0 bases, and 11 bases lay between the germline ends. CDR3: CASSQSGGSSYNEQFF. CDR3 coding DNA: TGCGCCAGCAGCCAAAGCGGAGGGAGCTCCTACAATGAGCAGTTCTTC.

J is TRBJ1-2 and V is TRBV6-6; a weak D match, TRBD1 (5 bases). CDR3 size: 12 residues. From germline, CDR1 is MNHNY and CDR2 SVGAGI (reference sequence). V lost 9 bases to trimming and J lost 8 bases, with 16 bases between them. CDR3 bases: TGTGCCAGTTCTTATTGGGACGGAGGCTACACCTTC. The encoded protein is CASSYWDGGYTF.

CDR3 nucleotides: TGCGCCAGCAGCTCACCGGGCAGAAAGTTAGATACGCAGTATTTT. Its translation is CASSSPGRKLDTQYF. The chain joins TRBV5-1 to TRBJ2-3; no clear D gene. The CDR3 sequence is 15 residues long. The V gene's germline CDR1 is SGHRS and CDR2 YFSETQ. V gave up 3 bases and J gave up 5 bases, with 16 bases separating them. Based on the CDR3 plus reference TRBV5-1 and TRBJ2-3, the full variable domain is KAGVTQTPRYLIKTRGQQVTLSCSPISGHRSVSWYQQTPGQGLQFLFEYFSETQRNKGNFPGRFSGRQFSNSRSEMNVSTLELGDSALYLCASSSPGRKLDTQYFGPGTRLTVL.

The chain combines TRBV30 with TRBJ2-7; the D gene is possibly TRBD2 (5 bases). The CDR3 is made up of 13 amino acids. Per the germline V gene, CDR1 is GTSNPN and CDR2 is SVGIG (reference sequence). V lost 1 base, J lost 7 bases, and 14 bases lay in between. The chain's CDR3 is CAWSARTGQEQYF. CDR3 in DNA: TGTGCCTGGAGTGCCCGGACTGGGCAAGAGCAGTACTTC. The full variable domain, in which reference TRBV30 and TRBJ2-7 provide the parts outside the CDR3, is SQTIHQWPATLVQPVGSPLSLECTVEGTSNPNLYWYRQAAGRGLQLLFYSVGIGQISSEVPQNLSASRPQDRQFILSSKKLLLSDSGFYLCAWSARTGQEQYFGPGTRLTVT.

The V and J genes are TRBV7-8 and TRBJ1-4, with 10 nucleotides matching TRBD1. CDR1 and CDR2 from the germline V gene are SGHVS and FQNEAQ. J gave up 1 base and V 5 bases, and 10 bases lay outside the gene matches. The CDR3 extends over 18 amino acids. This chain's CDR3 is CASSATFGTGVTNEKLFF. The CDR3 coding sequence is TGTGCCAGCAGCGCTACTTTTGGGACAGGGGTAACTAATGAAAAACTGTTTTTT.

This clone turned up a few times. This rearrangement joins TRBV6-1 to TRBJ1-1, with D unclear. V lost 4 bases and J 0 bases, leaving 6 bases between the germline ends. Germline CDR1 is MNHNS and CDR2 is SASEGT. CDR3 size: 13 residues. CDR3 in amino acids: CASSATVNTEAFF. The CDR3 DNA reads as TGTGCCAGCAGTGCTACAGTGAACACTGAAGCTTTCTTT.

The chain combines TRBV28 with TRBJ2-3, with 7 bases identical to TRBD2. From germline, CDR1 is MDHEN and CDR2 SYDVKM. The trim removed 11 bases at V and 5 bases at J, leaving 10 bases unmatched. The CDR3 loop spans 13 amino acids. The CDR3 sequence is CAFSPAGKDTQYF. Written as DNA, the CDR3 is TGTGCCTTTAGTCCAGCGGGGAAAGATACGCAGTATTTT.

The rearrangement joins TRBV9 to TRBJ2-3; 11 bases agree with TRBD1. Germline CDR1 and CDR2: SGDLS and YYNGEE. V gave up 3 bases and J gave up 2 bases; unmatched junction bases: 5. This CDR3 region has 16 residues. CDR3 sequence reads: CASSAGTGGDTDTQYF. CDR3 DNA sequence: TGTGCCAGCAGCGCGGGGACAGGGGGGGACACAGATACGCAGTATTTT. Together with reference TRBV9 and TRBJ2-3, the CDR3 gives the full variable domain: DSGVTQTPKHLITATGQRVTLRCSPRSGDLSVYWYQQSLDQGLQFLIQYYNGEERAKGNILERFSAQQFPDLHSELNLSSLELGDSALYFCASSAGTGGDTDTQYFGPGTRLTVL.

This rearrangement joins TRBV6-5 to TRBJ2-1; D gene ambiguous. Per germline, CDR1 MNHEY and CDR2 SVGAGI. The CDR3 is 15 residues long. Between the trimmed V and J ends, which lost 2 bases and 3 bases, there was a span of 11 bases. CDR3 amino acids: CASSYERNLYNEQFF. In DNA, the CDR3 is TGTGCCAGCAGTTACGAAAGGAATCTCTACAATGAGCAGTTCTTC.

The chain links TRBV6-1 to TRBJ1-2, with 7 positions matching TRBD1. Germline V lookup: CDR1 MNHNS, CDR2 SASEGT. The CDR3 consists of 16 residues. The trim removed 2 bases at V and 5 bases at J, leaving 11 bases unmatched. The CDR3 here is CASSERREGARYGYTF. CDR3 nucleotide sequence: TGTGCCAGCAGTGAAAGGAGGGAGGGGGCGAGGTATGGCTACACCTTC.

This chain uses TRBV9 with TRBJ2-7; D is ambiguous. The germline CDR1 and CDR2 sequences are SGDLS and YYNGEE. Trimming shortened V by 0 bases and J by 3 bases, and 10 bases separated the two germline ends. The CDR3 contains 14 residues. CDR3 sequence: CASSVGPLNYEQYF. The CDR3, as DNA: TGTGCCAGCAGCGTAGGGCCCCTCAACTACGAGCAGTACTTC. The full variable domain, completed using reference TRBV9 and TRBJ2-7, is DSGVTQTPKHLITATGQRVTLRCSPRSGDLSVYWYQQSLDQGLQFLIQYYNGEERAKGNILERFSAQQFPDLHSELNLSSLELGDSALYFCASSVGPLNYEQYFGPGTRLTVT.

This sequence joins TRBV6-1 and TRBJ1-6; 9 bases agree with TRBD1. Germline lookup yields CDR1 MNHNS and CDR2 SASEGT. J was trimmed by 14 bases and V by 7 bases; bases with no gene match: 15. The CDR3 extends over 15 amino acids. The CDR3 region is CASTSAGTGSESLHF. In DNA form, the CDR3 reads TGTGCCAGCACCTCCGCGGGGACAGGGTCGGAATCCCTCCACTTT.

The chain recombines TRBV19 with TRBJ1-2; 7 bases are a match to TRBD1. The CDR3 runs to 15 residues. CDR1 and CDR2 from the germline V gene are LNHDA and SQIVND (reference sequence). Trimming at V came to 9 bases and at J to 4 bases, leaving 14 bases not matched to a gene. CDR3 sequence reads: CASRGGTENPYGYTF. The DNA of the CDR3 is TGTGCCAGCAGAGGGGGGACAGAGAACCCCTATGGCTACACCTTC.

The rearrangement uses TRBV28 and TRBJ1-2, with D perhaps matching TRBD1 (6 bases). Trimming took 7 bases from V and 2 from J, leaving 8 bases between them. CDR1 MDHEN and CDR2 SYDVKM come from the germline V gene. The CDR3 is 12 residues long. The CDR3 DNA reads as TGTGCCAGCATTGGACAGAACTATGGCTACACCTTC. It encodes CASIGQNYGYTF.

The chain recombines TRBV5-1 with TRBJ2-3; a weak D match, TRBD2 (6 bases). Trimming removed 4 bases from V and 4 bases from J, with 10 bases in between. The germline gives CDR1 SGHRS, CDR2 YFSETQ. CDR3 size: 13 residues. The DNA for the CDR3 is TGCGCCAGCAGCGTGCGGGGCCCAGATACGCAGTATTTT. Protein product: CASSVRGPDTQYF.

The chain links TRBV2 to TRBJ1-2; 8 nucleotides agree with TRBD1. After removal of 5 bases from V and 4 bases from J, the junction contained 9 bases not matched to a gene. From germline, CDR1 is SNHLY and CDR2 FYNNEI. The CDR3 runs 15 residues. CDR3 region: CASSLRTGHGYGYTF. In DNA, the CDR3 is TGTGCCAGCAGTCTAAGGACAGGGCACGGCTATGGCTACACCTTC.